What follows describes a single T cell receptor beta chain. The target antigen is unknown. Germline V gene data show CDR1 as LGHNA and CDR2 as YNFKEQ. Trimming removed 1 base from V and 4 bases from J; junction bases left unmatched: 16. The CDR3 has 18 amino acids. The sample is drawn from a study of cytomegalovirus exposure and HLA in healthy donors. Regarding the study as a whole: A later analysis reportedly found that, within productive TCRs, an Asian-associated ancestry cluster had fewer N-insertions than the mean observed across the roughly 730 donors. Available immune exposure information was restricted to CMV serostatus only. TCR beta chain V- and J-gene trimming was linked, in a later analysis, to a missense variant in DCLRE1C. Altogether, 150 to 200 TCR beta chains were recorded as cytomegalovirus-associated.

This PCR relied on a set of 60 Vbeta primers and 13 Jbeta primers. Produced via immunoSEQ multiplex PCR; TCRdb's table is partial and in-frame only. Of 200,000 to 250,000 clones listed, about three quarters were seen once; the top ten hold roughly 2.5%. Sequenced material: PBMCs. The chain has TRBV4-2 and TRBJ2-7, with TRBD2 identical over 7 bases. The source of this sequence is a woman aged 60-75 years in good health and CMV-seropositive. The DNA for the CDR3 is TGTGCCAGCAGCCAAGGAGTAGTGTTGGGCGCCGGGGGGTACGAGCAGTACTTC. Translating it yields CASSQGVVLGAGGYEQYF.